The 18 T cell receptor beta chains given below trace back to one sample, sequenced in a study of cytomegalovirus exposure and HLA in healthy donors. Both 60 Vbeta primers and 13 Jbeta primers went into the PCR. Using immunoSEQ multiplex PCR, the repertoire was profiled, and TCRdb retains in-frame clones only, with some absent. Its listing shows approximately 140,000 clones. Sequencing input: PBMCs. Receptor source: a woman aged 45-59 years in good health and CMV-seronegative.

The chain recombines TRBV4-2 with TRBJ2-1, with 7 bases matching TRBD2. The CDR3 covers 18 residues. The germline gives CDR1 LGHNA, CDR2 YNFKEQ. The V and J ends lost 1 base and 2 bases, in that order; junction bases with no gene match: 11. CDR3: CASSQVSDLAATYNEQFF. In nucleotides, the CDR3 is TGTGCCAGCAGCCAAGTGAGTGACCTAGCGGCAACCTACAATGAGCAGTTCTTC.

The chain combines TRBV30 with TRBJ1-5; D is undetermined. The length of the CDR3 is 15 residues. Trimming removed 1 base from V and 1 base from J, with 11 bases in between. Per the germline V gene, CDR1 is GTSNPN and CDR2 is SVGIG (reference sequence). The CDR3, as DNA: TGTGCCTGGAGTGGAACCCTAATGAGCAATCAGCCCCAGCATTTT. It yields the protein CAWSGTLMSNQPQHF.

The gene calls are TRBV7-2 and TRBJ2-5, with TRBD2 matching 15 bases. The CDR3 extends over 17 amino acids. Germline values: CDR1 SGHTA, CDR2 FQGNSA. V was clipped by 3 bases and J by 5 bases; unmatched bases: 7. CDR3 sequence reads: CASSLTGTSGGRETQYF. In DNA, the CDR3 is TGTGCCAGCAGCTTGACCGGGACTAGCGGGGGGAGGGAGACCCAGTACTTC.

In regard to this clone: At one end the junction does not follow the germline gene, possibly because of a read error. The rearrangement uses TRBV7-7 and TRBJ2-2; 8 bases are a match to TRBD2. Germline V lookup: CDR1 SSHAT, CDR2 FNYEAQ (reference sequence). The CDR3 contains 14 residues. This CDR3 reads CASSLDGRAGELFF. CDR3 DNA: TGTGCTAGCAGCTTAGACGGGAGGGCCGGGGAGCTGTTTTTT. Full variable domain (missing parts from reference TRBV7-7 and TRBJ2-2): GAGVSQSPRYKVTKRGQDVTLRCDPISSHATLYWYQQALGQGPEFLTYFNYEAQPDKSGLPSDRFSAERPEGSISTLTIQRTEQRDSAMYRCASSLDGRAGELFFGEGSRLTVL.

The genes are TRBV29-1 and TRBJ1-1; D not resolved. CDR1 and CDR2 (germline): SQVTM, ANQGSEA. The germline V and J ends were trimmed by 7 bases and 1 base, with 13 bases remaining between them. The CDR3 spans 13 residues. The CDR3 DNA reads as TGCAGCGGATTGGGGAGAACGAACACTGAAGCTTTCTTT. Encoded protein: CSGLGRTNTEAFF.

The rearrangement joins TRBV15 to TRBJ1-5, with 11 bases lining up with TRBD1. Germline-derived CDR1 and CDR2 are LNHNV and YYDKDF (reference sequence). The CDR3 extends over 18 amino acids. V dropped 1 base and J dropped 1; count of bases not matched to a gene: 6. The CDR3 is CATSRARTGGWSNQPQHF. The CDR3 DNA reads TGTGCCACCAGCAGAGCAAGGACAGGGGGCTGGAGCAATCAGCCCCAGCATTTT.

This chain uses TRBV28 with TRBJ1-5; D uncertain. Germline lookup yields CDR1 MDHEN and CDR2 SYDVKM. Deletions cut 10 bases from V and 4 bases from J, with 17 bases between. The CDR3 has 14 residues. The DNA of the CDR3 is TGTGCCACCCTCCCTCCCCAGTCAAATCAGCCCCAGCATTTT. Translated: CATLPPQSNQPQHF.

The rearrangement links TRBV7-8 to TRBJ1-5; 9 bases are a match to TRBD1. Trimming removed 0 bases from V and 4 bases from J; junction bases left unmatched: 4. Germline-derived CDR1 and CDR2 are SGHVS and FQNEAQ. The CDR3 loop spans 16 amino acids. The CDR3 nucleotides are TGTGCCAGCAGCTTAGCGCACGGGACAGGGAATCAGCCCCAGCATTTT. It specifies CASSLAHGTGNQPQHF.

The chain has TRBV5-1 and TRBJ2-1; 10 nucleotides align to TRBD2. This CDR3 is 16 amino acids long. CDR1 and CDR2 from the germline V gene are SGHRS and YFSETQ. Trimming at V came to 4 bases and at J to 5 bases, leaving 9 bases not matched to a gene. DNA for the CDR3: TGCGCCAGCAGCCTAATAACTAGCGGGGTAGACAATGAGCAGTTCTTC. Translation gives CASSLITSGVDNEQFF.

J is TRBJ2-7 and V is TRBV27; possible D gene TRBD2, 7 bases. The germline gives CDR1 MNHEY, CDR2 SMNVEV (reference sequence). V was clipped by 2 bases and J by 7 bases, with 15 bases between them. The CDR3 contains 14 residues. The CDR3 loop reads CASSLAAGAFEQYF. Here the CDR3 DNA reads TGTGCCAGCAGTTTAGCGGCGGGGGCGTTTGAGCAGTACTTC.

The gene calls are TRBV5-1 and TRBJ1-1; 7 bases fit TRBD1. The germline CDR1 and CDR2 sequences are SGHRS and YFSETQ. This CDR3 is 15 amino acids long. Trimming cost V 4 bases and J 0 bases; bases outside gene matches: 6. Here the CDR3 reads CASSTPTGLNTEAFF. CDR3 nucleotide sequence: TGCGCCAGCAGCACACCGACAGGGCTGAACACTGAAGCTTTCTTT.

The rearrangement uses TRBV28 and TRBJ1-1; no firm D call. The CDR3 length is 15 residues. V dropped 2 bases and J dropped 13 bases, with 23 bases sitting between them. Germline assignment: CDR1 MDHEN and CDR2 SYDVKM. The CDR3 region is CASSLPSSVAGRDFF. CDR3 DNA sequence: TGTGCCAGCAGTTTACCCTCGTCCGTAGCTGGACGGGATTTCTTT.

This sequence joins TRBV30 and TRBJ1-1; possible D gene TRBD1, 5 bases. V lost 2 bases, J lost 5 bases, and 15 bases lay in between. The CDR3 runs 14 residues. Germline V CDR1 and CDR2: GTSNPN, SVGIG (reference sequence). CDR3 in amino acids: CAWSPPPGGTEAFF. CDR3 bases: TGTGCCTGGAGTCCCCCCCCGGGGGGAACTGAAGCTTTCTTT.

This sequence joins TRBV5-1 and TRBJ1-5; TRBD1 matches at 7 bases. This CDR3 region has 15 residues. The germline CDR1 and CDR2 sequences are SGHRS and YFSETQ. V dropped 4 bases and J dropped 2; count of bases not matched to a gene: 6. CDR3 in amino acids: CASSLGGAGNQPQHF. DNA of the CDR3: TGCGCCAGCAGCCTAGGGGGCGCGGGCAATCAGCCCCAGCATTTT.

CDR3 DNA sequence: TGTGCCTGGAATACCGGGACAGGGGGATACCACTCCTACGAGCAGTACTTC. This translates into CAWNTGTGGYHSYEQYF. This rearrangement joins TRBV30 to TRBJ2-5; 11 bases agree with TRBD1. The DNA end lines up better with TRBJ2-7; the J call may be wrong. The CDR3 has 17 amino acids. CDR1 is GTSNPN and CDR2 is SVGIG in the germline V gene (reference sequence).

The V gene is TRBV9, the J gene TRBJ1-5, with 9 nucleotides matching TRBD1. The germline gives CDR1 SGDLS, CDR2 YYNGEE. J was trimmed by 1 base and V by 4 bases; bases with no gene match: 3. The CDR3 is made up of 15 amino acids. The CDR3 nucleotides read TGTGCCAGCAGCCCAGGACAGGGGAGCAATCAGCCCCAGCATTTT. Its translation is CASSPGQGSNQPQHF.

The chain employs TRBV5-1 and TRBJ1-1, with D possibly matching TRBD1 (5 bases). Trimming shortened V by 1 base and J by 3 bases, and 7 bases separated the two germline ends. CDR3 length equals 13 residues. Per germline, CDR1 SGHRS and CDR2 YFSETQ. This chain's CDR3 is CASSLLGDTEAFF. The CDR3 nucleotides are TGCGCCAGCAGCTTGCTAGGGGACACTGAAGCTTTCTTT. Drawing the rest from reference TRBV5-1 and TRBJ1-1, the complete variable domain is KAGVTQTPRYLIKTRGQQVTLSCSPISGHRSVSWYQQTPGQGLQFLFEYFSETQRNKGNFPGRFSGRQFSNSRSEMNVSTLELGDSALYLCASSLLGDTEAFFGQGTRLTVV.

This chain links TRBV7-9 with TRBJ2-3, with a weak D call TRBD2 (5 bases). Trimming removed 3 bases from V and 4 bases from J, with 11 bases in between. Germline V lookup: CDR1 SEHNR, CDR2 FQNEAQ (reference sequence). The CDR3 contains 14 residues. CDR3 in amino acids: CASSFQRRPDTQYF. The CDR3 nucleotides read TGTGCCAGCAGCTTTCAGCGGAGACCAGATACGCAGTATTTT. Complete variable domain (other parts from reference TRBV7-9 and TRBJ2-3): DTGVSQNPRHKITKRGQNVTFRCDPISEHNRLYWYRQTLGQGPEFLTYFQNEAQLEKSRLLSDRFSAERPKGSFSTLEIQRTEQGDSAMYLCASSFQRRPDTQYFGPGTRLTVL.